This TCR beta chain was sequenced for a study of blood T cell repertoires in COVID-19. Trimming removed 3 bases from V and 4 bases from J, with 9 bases in between. The germline V gene encodes CDR1 MNHEY and CDR2 SVGAGI. The length of the CDR3 is 13 residues. Original processing notes: Scientists estimated how many nucleated cells there were by amplifying reference gene primers. Generated by immunoSEQ multiplex PCR, the TCRdb table keeps only in-frame clones and is missing some. The DNA gave D and trimming, while V, J and clone size come from that table. The sample holds hundreds of thousands of clones; about 85% are singletons and the top ten take about 2%.

The source material was PBMCs or T cells enriched from blood (not recorded which). The chain uses TRBV6-5 and TRBJ1-1; the D is unclear. The source of this sequence is a woman younger than 30 with acute COVID-19. This CDR3 is CASSYAKRTEAFF. The DNA of the CDR3 is TGTGCCAGCAGTTATGCGAAGCGCACTGAAGCTTTCTTT.